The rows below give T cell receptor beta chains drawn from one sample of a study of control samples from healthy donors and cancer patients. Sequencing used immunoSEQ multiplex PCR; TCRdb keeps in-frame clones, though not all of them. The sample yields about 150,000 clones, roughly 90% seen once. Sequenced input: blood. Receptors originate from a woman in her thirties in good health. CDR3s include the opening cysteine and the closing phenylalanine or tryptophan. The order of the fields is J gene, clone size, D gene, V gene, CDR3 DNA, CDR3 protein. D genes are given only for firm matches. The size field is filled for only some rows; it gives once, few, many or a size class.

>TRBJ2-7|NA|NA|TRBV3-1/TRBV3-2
TGTGCCAGCAGCCGCGGGACAAATATCTACGAGCAGTACTTC
CASSRGTNIYEQYF
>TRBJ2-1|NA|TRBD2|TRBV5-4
TGTGCCAGCAGCTTGGAGCTAGCGGGAGGGCCGGGTTACAATGAGCAGTTCTTC
CASSLELAGGPGYNEQFF
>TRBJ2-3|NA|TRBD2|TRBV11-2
TGTGCCACCGCCCGGGGACTAGCGGAAGGGGATACGCAGTATTTT
CATARGLAEGDTQYF
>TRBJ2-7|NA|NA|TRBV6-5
TGTGCCAGCATACTTTCCGGGGGGCCATACGAGCAGTACTTC
CASILSGGPYEQYF
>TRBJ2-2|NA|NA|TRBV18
TGTGCCAGCTCACCACCCCCCGGCGAGGGGATTCGAGGGGAGCTGTTTTTT
CASSPPPGEGIRGELFF
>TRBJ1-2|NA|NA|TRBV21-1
TGTGCCAGCAAAGGTAGGGGTCCGGACTTTGGCTACACCTTC
CASKGRGPDFGYTF
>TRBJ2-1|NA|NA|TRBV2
TGTGCCAGCAGTGTGGCGACTAACAATGAGCAGTTCTTC
CASSVATNNEQFF
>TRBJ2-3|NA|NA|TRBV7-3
TGTGCCAGCAGCCATAATGTGCAGGGAGGAGATACGCAGTATTTT
CASSHNVQGGDTQYF
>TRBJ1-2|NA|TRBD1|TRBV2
TGTGCCAGCAGTACAGGGGACTATGGCTACACCTTC
CASSTGDYGYTF
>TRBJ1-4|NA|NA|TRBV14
TGTGCCAGCAGCCCCTCCTCGGGGGGAAGAAATGAAAAACTGTTTTTT
CASSPSSGGRNEKLFF
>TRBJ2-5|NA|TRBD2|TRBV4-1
TGCGCCAGCAGCCCCGTGACAGGGGGCGCAGGGACTAGCGGGATTCGAGAGACCCAGTACTTC
CASSPVTGGAGTSGIRETQYF
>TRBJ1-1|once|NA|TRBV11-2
TGTGCCAGCAGCTTGGACAGAATGAACACTGAAGCTTTCTTT
CASSLDRMNTEAFF
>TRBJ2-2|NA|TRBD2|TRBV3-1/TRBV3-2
TGTGCCAGCAGCCAAGTGGTAGCGGGAGGCTCCGGGGAGCTGTTTTTT
CASSQVVAGGSGELFF
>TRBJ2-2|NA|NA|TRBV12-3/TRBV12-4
TGTGCCAGCAGTCCGGGACCCCGAGGGGAGCTGTTTTTT
CASSPGPRGELFF
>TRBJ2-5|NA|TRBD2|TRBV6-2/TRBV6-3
TGTGCCAGCAGTCCGCGGGAGGGGGCCCACCAAGAGACCCAGTACTTC
CASSPREGAHQETQYF
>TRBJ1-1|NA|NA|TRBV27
TGTGCCAGCAGTCCCTGGACGGCTGCGAACACTGAAGCTTTCTTT
CASSPWTAANTEAFF
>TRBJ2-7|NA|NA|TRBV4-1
TGCGCCAGCAGCCAGGCAGCAGGGAACTACGAGCAGTACTTC
CASSQAAGNYEQYF
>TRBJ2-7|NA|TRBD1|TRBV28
TGTGCCAGCAGCGTCCCGGGACAGGGTGTGTACGAGCAGTACTTC
CASSVPGQGVYEQYF
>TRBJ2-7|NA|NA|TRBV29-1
TGCAGCGTTGAAGGGACTAGGGACAGCTCCTACGAGCAGTACTTC
CSVEGTRDSSYEQYF
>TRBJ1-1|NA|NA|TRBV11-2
TGTGCCAGCAGCTTATACACTGAAGCTTTCTTT
CASSLYTEAFF
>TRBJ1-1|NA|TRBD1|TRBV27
TGTGCCAGCGCGCCACAGGGGGCGGACACTGAAGCTTTCTTT
CASAPQGADTEAFF
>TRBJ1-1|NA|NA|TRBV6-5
TGTGCCAGCAGTTGGACGTCGACAGGAGACACTGAAGCTTTCTTT
CASSWTSTGDTEAFF
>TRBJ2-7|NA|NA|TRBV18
TGTGCCAGCTCACCACGGGACCTAGGGCGAGAGCAGTACTTC
CASSPRDLGREQYF
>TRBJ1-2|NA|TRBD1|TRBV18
TGTGCCAGCTCACCACGGCAACCGGGACAGGGAAACCATGGCTACACCTTC
CASSPRQPGQGNHGYTF
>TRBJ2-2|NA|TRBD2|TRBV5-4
TGTGCCAGCAGCTTGGGCCCGGGACTAGCGGGAAAGGCCGGGGAGCTGTTTTTT
CASSLGPGLAGKAGELFF
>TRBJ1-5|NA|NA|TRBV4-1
TGCGCCAGCAGCCAAGAACCGCATCAGCCCCAGCATTTT
CASSQEPHQPQHF
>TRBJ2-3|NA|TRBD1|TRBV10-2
TGCGCCAGCAGACCGGGACAGGGAGGGACAGATACGCAGTATTTT
CASRPGQGGTDTQYF
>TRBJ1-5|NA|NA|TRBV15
TGTGCCACCAGCAGAGATAGGAATCAGCCCCAGCATTTT
CATSRDRNQPQHF
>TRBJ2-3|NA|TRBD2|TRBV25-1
TGTGCCAGCATGGGGGCGGGCGGGAGGCCGGCAGATACGCAGTATTTT
CASMGAGGRPADTQYF
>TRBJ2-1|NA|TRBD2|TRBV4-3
TGCGCCAGCAGCCACAGCGGGAGGGCCCCCGCCTCCTACAATGAGCAGTTCTTC
CASSHSGRAPASYNEQFF
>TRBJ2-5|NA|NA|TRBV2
TGTGCCAGCAGCCCGGAAATGACCCAGTACTTC
CASSPEMTQYF
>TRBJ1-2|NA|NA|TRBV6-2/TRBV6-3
TGTGCCAGCAGCGCGGTCGGCGTCGGGGACTATGGCTACACCTTC
CASSAVGVGDYGYTF
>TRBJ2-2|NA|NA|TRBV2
TGTGCCAGCAGTGAAAGGGGGTGGTATCCCGGGGAGCTGTTTTTT
CASSERGWYPGELFF
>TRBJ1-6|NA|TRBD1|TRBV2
TGTGCCAGCCGCAGGGGGCAGAGATGGGACTCACCCCTCCACTTT
CASRRGQRWDSPLHF
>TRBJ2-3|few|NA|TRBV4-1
TGCGCCAGCAGCCCCAAGGGCAGGGAGAGAGGAGATACGCAGTATTTT
CASSPKGRERGDTQYF
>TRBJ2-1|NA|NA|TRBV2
TGTGCCAGCAGTGAACGGGGGAATGAGCAGTTCTTC
CASSERGNEQFF
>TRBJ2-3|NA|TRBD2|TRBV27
TGTGCCAGCGGACTAGCGGGAGGGCTGGAGACGCAGTATTTT
CASGLAGGLETQYF
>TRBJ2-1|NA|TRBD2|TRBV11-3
TGTGCCAGCAGCCCAAGGACTAGCGGGACCTACAATGAGCAGTTCTTC
CASSPRTSGTYNEQFF
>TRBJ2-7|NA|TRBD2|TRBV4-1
TGCGCCAGCAGCCAAGTGCCTAGCGGGAGGGACTACGAGCAGTACTTC
CASSQVPSGRDYEQYF
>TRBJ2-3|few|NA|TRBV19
TGTGCCAGTAGTATCGGCACGCAGTATTTT
CASSIGTQYF
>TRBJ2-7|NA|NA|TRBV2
TGTGCCAGCACCTTTCGGGGGCGATCACTCGAGCAGTACTTC
CASTFRGRSLEQYF
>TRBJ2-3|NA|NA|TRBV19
TGTGCCAGTAGTAACGGTCCCATCTTAGATACGCAGTATTTT
CASSNGPILDTQYF
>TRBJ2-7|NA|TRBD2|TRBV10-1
TGCGCCAGCAGTGAAACTGGACTAGCGGGACCGCAGTACTTC
CASSETGLAGPQYF
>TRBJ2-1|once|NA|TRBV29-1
TGCAGCGTTGAAGAGGCGGTGGCCTCCTACAATGAGCAGTTCTTC
CSVEEAVASYNEQFF
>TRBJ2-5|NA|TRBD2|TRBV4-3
TGCGCCAGCAGCTACGCCGGGACTAGCGCCGAGACCCAGTACTTC
CASSYAGTSAETQYF
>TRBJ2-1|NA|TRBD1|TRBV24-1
TGTGCCACCAGTGATCCCGGGACAGGGGGCTTGATAGGCAATGAGCAGTTCTTC
CATSDPGTGGLIGNEQFF